The present TCR beta chain was sequenced within a study of memory CD4+ T cells and cytomegalovirus serostatus. The CDR3 length is 14 residues. In germline, CDR1 is GTSNPN, CDR2 SVGIG (reference sequence). Trimming stripped 1 base from V and 2 bases from J, with 10 bases between. Only in-frame clones appear in the TCRdb table, and some are missing; sequencing was by immunoSEQ multiplex PCR. This table has roughly 45,000 clones, roughly 78% appearing once. The sort gate was single viable CD3+CD4+CD8-CD45RO+ cells for memory CD4+ T cells. CMV serostatus came from serum IgG against pp150, pp28, p38, p52. The sample taken for sequencing was memory CD4+ T cells from blood. This TCR was recovered from an adult in good health and CMV-seronegative. The V gene is TRBV30, the J gene TRBJ2-3, with D uncertain. CDR3 nucleotide sequence: TGTGCCTGGAGTGGCCAGCCTAACACAGATACGCAGTATTTT. This gives the protein CAWSGQPNTDTQYF.